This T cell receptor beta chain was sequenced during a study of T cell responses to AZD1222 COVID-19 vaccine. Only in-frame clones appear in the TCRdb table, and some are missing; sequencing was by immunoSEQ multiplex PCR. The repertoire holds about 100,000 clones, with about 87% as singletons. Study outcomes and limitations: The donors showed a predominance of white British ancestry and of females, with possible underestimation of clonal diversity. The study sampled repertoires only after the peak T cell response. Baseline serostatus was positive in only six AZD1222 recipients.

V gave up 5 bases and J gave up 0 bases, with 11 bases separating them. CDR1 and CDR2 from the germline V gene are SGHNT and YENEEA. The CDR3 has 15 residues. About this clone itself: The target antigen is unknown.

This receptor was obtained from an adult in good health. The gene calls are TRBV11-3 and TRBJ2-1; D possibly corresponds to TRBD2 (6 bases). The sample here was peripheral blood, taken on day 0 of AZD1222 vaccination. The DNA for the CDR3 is TGTGCCAGCAGCCCCGACGGGAGCTCCTACAATGAGCAGTTCTTC. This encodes CASSPDGSSYNEQFF.